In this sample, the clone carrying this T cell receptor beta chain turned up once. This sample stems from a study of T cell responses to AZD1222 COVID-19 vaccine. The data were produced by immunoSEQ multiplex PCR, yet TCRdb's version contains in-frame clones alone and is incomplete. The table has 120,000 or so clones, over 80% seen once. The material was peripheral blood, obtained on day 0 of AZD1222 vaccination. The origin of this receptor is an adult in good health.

CDR3 DNA sequence: TGCGCCAGCAGCCAGGGACAGGGATCCTCCTATAATTCACCCCTCCACTTT. It encodes CASSQGQGSSYNSPLHF. The chain joins TRBV4-1 to TRBJ1-6, with 9 bases that match TRBD1. With 3 bases clipped from V and 0 bases from J, the junction kept 3 bases outside the gene matches. This CDR3 has 17 residues. Germline lookup yields CDR1 MGHRA and CDR2 YSYEKL.